This T cell receptor beta chain derives from a study of T cells in Graves' hyperthyroidism and ophthalmopathy. RNA transcripts were the template for amplifying TCR beta CDR3 regions. Initially, a first-round RT-PCR of the TCR CDR3 employed the HTBI primer set. TCRdb redid the calling of the multiplex PCR reads with MiXCR, one entry per CDR3 protein. The table records roughly 400,000 distinct CDR3 sequences, roughly an eighth of them present only once. V was clipped by 6 bases and J by 7 bases; unmatched bases: 5. CDR1 is DFQATT and CDR2 is SNEGSKA in the germline V gene (reference sequence). There are 14 residues in the CDR3. This clonotype was counted a few times. Disease duration was under 3 months in the ophthalmopathy patients, who also had a Clinical Activity Score of at least 3 and a NOSPECS grade of at least 4. The authors took PBMCs from 10 ml fresh peripheral blood.

The source is a man in his fifties or sixties with Graves' ophthalmopathy. The chain recombines TRBV20-1 with TRBJ2-1; TRBD2 matches at 14 bases. The sample consisted of blood. The CDR3 nucleotides are TGCAGTGCGACGGGACTAGCGGGAGTTAATGAGCAGTTCTTC. Translating it yields CSATGLAGVNEQFF.